Below, one T cell receptor beta chain is given with its context. No antigen is known for it. Base qualities were left out, and no much larger clone turns up one base away. This record belongs to a study of T-cell reconstitution after alpha-beta-depleted transplantation in children (dated by TCRdb to the mid-2010s). Concerning the study at large: Using TCR repertoire profiling, the study quantitatively followed how T-cell immune reconstitution unfolded in children after TCRalphabeta/CD19-depleted allogeneic hematopoietic cell transplantation. The investigation overall reported the following: The high TCRbeta diversity at day 60 in some patients was ascribed to recipient T cells and intrathymic progenitors that had survived conditioning. The apparently early recovery of alphabetaT-cell counts about two months after transplant reportedly depended on only several hundred rapidly expanded clones that came from non-depleted graft cells. The frequencies of hyperexpanded clones fell over the following months, and after one year, T-cell counts and TCRbeta diversity were mostly attributed to newly produced T cells.

Library prep was done by PCR. The instrument was an Illumina HiSeq 2500. Molecular barcoding was employed in the preparation of TCR libraries, with unique molecular identifiers being used to normalize TCRbeta repertoire quantification. The raw public data were reprocessed by TCRdb itself: fastp quality trimming at Q25, MiXCR clonotype calling, in-frame beta chains only. All rows with the same CDR3 protein become a single entry with the most common DNA and genes. The sample includes around 960,000 distinct CDR3 sequences, with about 30% observed a single time. Of the sample, roughly 30% is held by the ten largest clones. The treatment or condition label here, explained by the study, means: allogeneic hematopoietic cell transplantation with graft depleted of TCRalphabeta T cells and CD19 B cells. The children who served as transplant recipients had been given grafts of TCRalphabeta/CD19-depleted allogeneic hematopoietic cells.

V was cut back by 5 bases and J by 5 bases, leaving a gap of 18 bases between them. From the cysteine through the phenylalanine, the CDR3 covers 15 amino acids. Of the read, only the CDR3 DNA is kept; its 45 bases are in frame from base 1. Taken from the germline V gene (reference sequence), the CDR1 and CDR2 loops are LNHDA and SQIVND. The rearrangement joined TRBV19 to TRBJ2-5, with the D gene call left open. The receptor was derived from a boy under two years old who had a stem cell transplant for SCID, so the T cells may come from the graft donor. Material: PBMCs, mostly from graft donor cells, obtained 360 days after TCRalphabeta/CD19-depleted stem cell transplant. This receptor carries the CDR3 CASSLRTPGRETQYF. The DNA is as follows: TGTGCCAGTAGTTTACGGACGCCGGGCAGGGAGACCCAGTACTTC. Supplemented by the reference TRBV19 and TRBJ2-5 proteins around the CDR3, the complete variable domain is DGGITQSPKYLFRKEGQNVTLSCEQNLNHDAMYWYRQDPGQGLRLIYYSQIVNDFQKGDIAEGYSVSREKKESFPLTVTSAQKNPTAFYLCASSLRTPGRETQYFGPGTRLLVL.